This record covers a single T cell receptor (beta chain). Its antigen is as yet unknown. V dropped 5 bases and J dropped 5 bases, with 18 bases sitting between them. Germline-derived CDR1 and CDR2 are LNHDA and SQIVND (reference sequence). This CDR3 is built from 16 residues. The PCR used 60 Vbeta and 13 Jbeta primers. Produced via immunoSEQ multiplex PCR; TCRdb's table is partial and in-frame only. The table records roughly 190,000 clones, roughly 80% of them present only once. This sample was included in a study of cytomegalovirus exposure and HLA in healthy donors. Broader study findings: In a later analysis, TCR beta V- and J-gene trimming was associated with a missense DCLRE1C variant. Later work associated over 15,000 TCR beta sequences with HLA alleles at 0.05 false discovery rate.

The origin of this receptor is a woman aged 18-29 years in good health and CMV-seronegative. The specimen was PBMCs. The rearrangement links TRBV19 to TRBJ2-2, with a weak D call TRBD2 (6 bases). In DNA, the CDR3 is TGTGCCAGTAGTCCCCCTTGGGCGGGAATAACCGGGGAGCTGTTTTTT. Amino acid sequence: CASSPPWAGITGELFF.